The sequence of this T cell receptor beta chain was determined in a study of cytomegalovirus exposure and HLA in healthy donors. Study observations and caveats: The analysis excluded some indistinguishable V segments, including TRBV6-2 and TRBV6-3. The study flagged about 150 TCR beta chains as cytomegalovirus-associated. Presence/absence analyses assumed roughly uniform sequencing depth across donors.

Among the donors, all were healthy bone marrow donors. V lost 2 bases and J 1 base, leaving 6 bases between the germline ends. Germline CDR1 is ENHRY and CDR2 is SYGVKD. The CDR3 length is 14 residues. Comments on this clone: Its antigen is unidentified.

PCR employed 60 Vbeta and 13 Jbeta primers. Measured with immunoSEQ multiplex PCR; TCRdb has only the in-frame clones, and not every one. The sample includes about 120,000 clones, less than 10% of them seen just once. The V gene is TRBV10-3, the J gene TRBJ1-3; D unresolved. The clonotype originates from a woman in her thirties or forties in good health and CMV-seropositive. Sequences were obtained from PBMCs. In DNA form, the CDR3 reads TGTGCCATCAGTGAGACGGTATCTGGAAACACCATATATTTT. The encoded protein is CAISETVSGNTIYF.